These T cell receptor beta chains were read from a single sample in a study of blood T cell repertoires in COVID-19. Using immunoSEQ multiplex PCR, the repertoire was profiled, and TCRdb retains in-frame clones only, with some absent. The repertoire holds some 94,000 clones, around nine tenths seen once, with less than 20% in the top ten. Sequencing was done on a sample of peripheral blood. Every receptor here comes from a human donor in a cohort sampled during active COVID-19. The CDR3 runs from the conserved cysteine through the conserved F or W. D genes are given only for firm matches. Not every row has a clone size; where given, it reads once, few, many or a size class.

13	TRBV7-2	once	TRBJ1-2	.	CASSLSGGLGYTF	TGTGCCAGCAGCTTATCCGGGGGGCTCGGCTACACCTTC
14	TRBV5-1	.	TRBJ2-1	.	CASSLGGEYNEQFF	TGCGCCAGCAGCTTGGGGGGAGAATACAATGAGCAGTTCTTC
11	TRBV6-5	once	TRBJ2-2	TRBD2	CASTGGGELFF	TGTGCCAGCACGGGGGGCGGGGAGCTGTTTTTT
15	TRBV27	.	TRBJ2-1	.	CASRLRGITYNEQFF	TGTGCCAGCAGACTCAGAGGGATTACCTACAATGAGCAGTTCTTC
14	TRBV20-1	.	TRBJ2-2	.	CSASSPLNTGELFF	TGCAGTGCTAGTTCCCCATTGAACACCGGGGAGCTGTTTTTT
15	TRBV5-1	.	TRBJ2-1	TRBD2	CASSLAGGGADEQFF	TGCGCCAGCAGCTTGGCAGGCGGGGGGGCAGATGAGCAGTTCTTC
20	TRBV6-1	.	TRBJ2-1	TRBD2	CASSALPGLAGAQSYNEQFF	TGTGCCAGCAGTGCCCTCCCGGGACTAGCGGGGGCCCAATCCTACAATGAGCAGTTCTTC
17	TRBV20-1	.	TRBJ2-1	.	CSASNAGPRSSYNEQFF	TGCAGTGCTAGTAATGCGGGGCCTAGGAGCTCCTACAATGAGCAGTTCTTC
14	TRBV9	.	TRBJ1-1	.	CASSVEAKNTEAFF	TGTGCCAGCAGCGTTGAGGCCAAGAACACTGAAGCTTTCTTT
14	TRBV19	.	TRBJ2-7	TRBD1	CASSPGTGIYEQYF	TGTGCCAGTAGTCCCGGGACAGGGATCTACGAGCAGTACTTC
17	TRBV15	.	TRBJ2-5	TRBD2	CATSIRGSGRGGETQYF	TGTGCCACCAGCATCAGAGGGTCGGGGCGCGGGGGAGAGACCCAGTACTTC
16	TRBV7-9	.	TRBJ1-3	TRBD1	CASSSGRDSRGNTIYF	TGTGCCAGCAGCTCCGGAAGGGACAGCCGTGGAAACACCATATATTTT
19	TRBV3-1/TRBV3-2	.	TRBJ2-3	.	CASSQGGLRAGPSQNTQYF	TGTGCCAGCAGCCAGGGGGGTCTCAGGGCTGGACCATCACAGAATACGCAGTATTTT
14	TRBV6-5	.	TRBJ2-1	.	CASSYLTTGNEQFF	TGTGCCAGCAGTTACCTCACGACGGGAAATGAGCAGTTCTTC
17	TRBV6-2/TRBV6-3	.	TRBJ2-1	TRBD2	CASSYSPSGGIYNEQFF	TGTGCCAGCAGCTACTCACCTAGCGGGGGCATATACAATGAGCAGTTCTTC
13	TRBV2	.	TRBJ2-2	TRBD2	CASRREKSGELFF	TGTGCCAGCAGGCGGGAGAAAAGCGGGGAGCTGTTTTTT